This entry lists 32 T cell receptor beta chains sequenced from one sample in a study of patients and donors after allogeneic stem cell transplantation. TCRdb processed the RT-PCR reads anew with MiXCR; each CDR3 protein has one entry. This table holds 400,000 to 500,000 distinct CDR3 sequences, approximately 16% found once. The sequencing sample was made of blood, either unsorted or a sorted T cell fraction (not recorded which). The receptors originated from a human donor who was either an allogeneic HSCT recipient or a stem cell or donor lymphocyte infusion donor (not recorded which). It is not recorded whose cells these are; they may come from a transplant donor.

This chain joins TRBV10-3 and TRBJ1-1, with D possibly being TRBD1 (5 bases). The V end lost 8 bases, the J end lost 2 bases, and 12 bases lay between the germline ends. Germline values: CDR1 ENHRY, CDR2 SYGVKD. The CDR3 is 13 amino acids. The CDR3 sequence is CAIGGRANTEAFF. The CDR3 region has the DNA TGTGCCATCGGCGGCAGGGCCAACACTGAAGCTTTCTTT.

V gene TRBV2 combines with J gene TRBJ1-4; D is possibly TRBD1 (5 bases). The CDR3 has 16 residues. Trimming stripped 7 bases from V and 6 bases from J, with 21 bases between. The germline CDR1 and CDR2 sequences are SNHLY and FYNNEI. The CDR3 protein is CASIHYGGLGYEKLFF. The CDR3 nucleotides are TGTGCCAGCATCCACTACGGGGGGTTGGGGTATGAAAAACTGTTTTTT.

V gene TRBV5-1 combines with J gene TRBJ2-7, with D possibly TRBD1 on 6 matching bases. Between the trimmed V and J ends, which lost 5 bases and 2 bases, there was a span of 14 bases. This CDR3 spans 14 amino acids. The V gene's germline CDR1 is SGHRS and CDR2 YFSETQ. DNA of the CDR3: TGCGCCAGCAGAAACACCCGACAGGCCTACGAGCAGTACTTC. Translation: CASRNTRQAYEQYF.

V is TRBV5-1 and J is TRBJ1-1; D remains ambiguous. In germline, CDR1 is SGHRS, CDR2 YFSETQ. The CDR3 length is 13 residues. V gave up 2 bases and J gave up 7 bases, with 12 bases separating them. DNA of the CDR3: TGCGCCAGCAGCTTCGGAGGGTATGGTGAAGCTTTCTTT. Translated: CASSFGGYGEAFF.

The chain has TRBV6-5 and TRBJ1-1; D might be TRBD1 (6 bases). Germline V lookup: CDR1 MNHEY, CDR2 SVGAGI. This CDR3 spans 15 amino acids. The V and J ends lost 4 bases and 4 bases respectively, with 16 bases between them. The CDR3, as DNA: TGTGCCAGCAGTTCCTCCAGGGGTTGGGGCACTGAAGCTTTCTTT. Translating gives CASSSSRGWGTEAFF.

This sequence joins TRBV11-3 and TRBJ2-2; D remains ambiguous. The CDR3 totals 13 residues. With 7 bases removed from V and 7 bases from J, the gap between germline ends came to 13 bases. From germline, CDR1 is SGHNT and CDR2 YENEEA. CDR3: CASIRRPDGELFF. The DNA for the CDR3 is TGTGCCAGCATTAGACGCCCCGACGGGGAGCTGTTTTTT.

As DNA, the CDR3 is TGTGCCAGCAGCTTAGATCGAAATCCCGGGAGCAATGAGCAGTTCTTC. Amino acids: CASSLDRNPGSNEQFF. The V gene is TRBV11-3, the J gene TRBJ2-1; D might be TRBD2 (6 bases). The CDR3 has 16 residues. Trimming shortened V by 0 bases and J by 6 bases, and 15 bases separated the two germline ends. Germline assignment: CDR1 SGHNT and CDR2 YENEEA.

The rearrangement links TRBV6-2 or TRBV6-3 to TRBJ2-7; perhaps TRBD2 as D (5 bases). The CDR3 has 13 amino acids. Germline V gene sequence: CDR1 MNHEY, CDR2 SVGEGT. Trimming took 0 bases from V and 7 from J, leaving 10 bases between them. The CDR3 here is CASSYSAGGEQYF. Written as DNA, the CDR3 is TGTGCCAGCAGTTACTCGGCTGGCGGGGAGCAGTACTTC.

This clonotype has only a few counts. This sequence joins TRBV24-1 and TRBJ1-2; D gene uncertain. The germline V gene has CDR1 KGHDR and CDR2 SFDVKD. Trimming removed 3 bases from V and 3 bases from J, with 4 bases in between. The CDR3 loop spans 12 amino acids. The CDR3 nucleotides read TGTGCCACCAGTGATGACTACTATGGCTACACCTTC. As protein: CATSDDYYGYTF.

The chain combines TRBV7-2 with TRBJ2-1, with D tentatively TRBD1 or TRBD2 (5 bases each). The germline V gene encodes CDR1 SGHTA and CDR2 FQGNSA. V lost 4 bases, J lost 4 bases, and 14 bases lay in between. The CDR3 is 15 amino acids. The CDR3 DNA is TGTGCCAGCAGCTCGAGGGTAGGGGCTTACAATGAGCAGTTCTTC. As protein: CASSSRVGAYNEQFF.

This clonotype was seen only a few times. This rearrangement joins TRBV2 to TRBJ2-7; 8 bases line up with TRBD1. This CDR3 has 12 amino acids. CDR1 and CDR2 (germline): SNHLY, FYNNEI. V lost 11 bases, J lost 3 bases, and 6 bases stayed unmatched. The CDR3 DNA follows: TGTGCCTCTGGACAGGGACGCTACGAGCAGTACTTC. It specifies CASGQGRYEQYF.

V and J are TRBV5-1 and TRBJ1-1, with D tentatively TRBD1 (6 bases). The CDR3 loop spans 13 amino acids. The germline V and J ends were trimmed by 3 bases and 4 bases, with 10 bases remaining between them. Germline assignment: CDR1 SGHRS and CDR2 YFSETQ. The CDR3 DNA sequence: TGCGCCAGCAGCTGGGGACATCGCACTGAAGCTTTCTTT. The encoded protein is CASSWGHRTEAFF. Based on the CDR3 plus reference TRBV5-1 and TRBJ1-1, the full variable domain is KAGVTQTPRYLIKTRGQQVTLSCSPISGHRSVSWYQQTPGQGLQFLFEYFSETQRNKGNFPGRFSGRQFSNSRSEMNVSTLELGDSALYLCASSWGHRTEAFFGQGTRLTVV.

This clonotype was picked up a small number of times. The genes are TRBV20-1 and TRBJ2-7, with D possibly matching TRBD2 (5 bases). CDR1 DFQATT and CDR2 SNEGSKA come from the germline V gene (reference sequence). CDR3 length: 14 residues. V was trimmed by 5 bases and J by 0 bases, leaving 14 bases between them. CDR3 region: CSAQGLGSSYEQYF. DNA of the CDR3: TGCAGTGCTCAAGGCCTGGGGAGCTCCTACGAGCAGTACTTC.

The gene calls are TRBV7-8 and TRBJ1-2, with 7 positions matching TRBD1. The CDR3 contains 14 residues. V was pared by 1 base and J by 2 bases, with 1 base of the junction left unmatched. The germline gives CDR1 SGHVS, CDR2 FQNEAQ. CDR3 DNA: TGTGCCAGCAGCTTAGGGGACAGCAACTATGGCTACACCTTC. Its translation: CASSLGDSNYGYTF.

The V and J genes are TRBV5-6 and TRBJ1-5; 9 bases line up with TRBD1. Germline V gene data show CDR1 as SGHDT and CDR2 as YYEEEE. The V and J ends lost 4 bases and 9 bases, in that order; junction bases with no gene match: 8. The CDR3 extends over 14 amino acids. The DNA of the CDR3 is TGTGCCAGCAGCCAGGGACAGGGTCAAAGGCCCCAGCATTTT. Translated: CASSQGQGQRPQHF.

This chain joins TRBV4-1 and TRBJ1-4, with no clear D. The length of the CDR3 is 15 residues. With 1 base removed from V and 3 bases from J, the gap between germline ends came to 9 bases. Germline CDR1 MGHRA, CDR2 YSYEKL. This CDR3 is CASSQVGWANEKLFF. The CDR3 region has the DNA TGCGCCAGCAGCCAAGTGGGGTGGGCTAATGAAAAACTGTTTTTT.

This clonotype was detected only a few times. The chain links TRBV5-1 to TRBJ1-1, with 9 bases lining up with TRBD1. The germline CDR1 and CDR2 sequences are SGHRS and YFSETQ. The length of the CDR3 is 15 residues. Trimming at V came to 4 bases and at J to 7 bases, leaving 11 bases not matched to a gene. The CDR3 DNA reads as TGCGCCAGCAGCCCACTGGACAGGGGCCCGGGTGAAGCTTTCTTT. It is translated as CASSPLDRGPGEAFF. Full variable domain (outside the CDR3, taken from reference TRBV5-1 and TRBJ1-1): KAGVTQTPRYLIKTRGQQVTLSCSPISGHRSVSWYQQTPGQGLQFLFEYFSETQRNKGNFPGRFSGRQFSNSRSEMNVSTLELGDSALYLCASSPLDRGPGEAFFGQGTRLTVV.

This chain joins TRBV5-6 and TRBJ2-2; 7 nucleotides match TRBD1. V shed 4 bases and J 5 bases; nucleotides not matched to a gene: 5. Germline-derived CDR1 and CDR2 are SGHDT and YYEEEE. CDR3 length equals 14 residues. CDR3 sequence reads: CASSPGTATGELFF. The CDR3 nucleotides read TGTGCCAGCAGCCCCGGGACAGCGACCGGGGAGCTGTTTTTT.

The rearrangement uses TRBV19 and TRBJ1-1; 7 nucleotides align to TRBD1. Germline CDR1 reads LNHDA; CDR2 reads SQIVND (reference sequence). The CDR3 spans 14 residues. V lost 4 bases, J lost 1 base, and 3 bases stayed unmatched. CDR3 residues: CASSTDRTNTEAFF. CDR3 nucleotides: TGTGCCAGTAGTACGGACAGGACGAACACTGAAGCTTTCTTT.

This clonotype was observed a handful of times. This chain joins TRBV18 and TRBJ2-2, with D hard to call. Germline V lookup: CDR1 KGHSH, CDR2 LQKENI. This CDR3 region has 16 residues. Trimming left V 3 bases short and J 1 base short, with 12 bases between. The DNA for the CDR3 is TGTGCCAGCTCACCCTCGGCTAGTCAGAACACCGGGGAGCTGTTTTTT. This gives the protein CASSPSASQNTGELFF.

This clonotype showed up just a few times. This chain links TRBV29-1 with TRBJ2-5; D remains ambiguous. The CDR3 is 14 amino acids. Germline lookup yields CDR1 SQVTM and CDR2 ANQGSEA. V lost 5 bases and J 4 bases, leaving 17 bases between the germline ends. The CDR3 DNA is TGCAGCGTTCTTTGGCAGAGACCCGCAGAGACCCAGTACTTC. Amino acid sequence: CSVLWQRPAETQYF.

CDR3 bases: TGCAGTGCTAGGCACGCGGAAAAACTGTTTTTT. Amino acid sequence: CSARHAEKLFF. The chain carries TRBV20-1 and TRBJ1-4, with D unresolved. The CDR3 spans 11 residues. Per germline, CDR1 DFQATT and CDR2 SNEGSKA (reference sequence). Trimming cost V 3 bases and J 8 bases, with 7 bases left between them.

This clonotype was picked up a small number of times. V is TRBV6-1 and J is TRBJ2-3; 11 positions agree with TRBD2. This CDR3 has 15 amino acids. With V trimmed by 7 bases and J by 1 base, 4 bases remained unmatched. In germline, CDR1 is MNHNS, CDR2 SASEGT. CDR3 sequence reads: CASTLAGGRTDTQYF. In DNA, the CDR3 is TGTGCCAGCACCTTAGCGGGGGGGCGCACAGATACGCAGTATTTT.

This clonotype occurred many times. The rearrangement joins TRBV5-1 to TRBJ2-2; 8 bases match TRBD2. The trim removed 2 bases at V and 4 bases at J, leaving 4 bases unmatched. This CDR3 contains 15 residues. Germline CDR1 is SGHRS and CDR2 is YFSETQ. CDR3 DNA: TGCGCCAGCAGCTTAACGGGAGGGCTCACCGGGGAGCTGTTTTTT. Its translation is CASSLTGGLTGELFF.

This clonotype has a handful of counts. The chain links TRBV5-8 to TRBJ1-1, with 8 bases identical to TRBD1. The ends lost 0 bases at V and 8 bases at J; junction bases unmatched: 3. CDR1 is SGHTS and CDR2 is YDEGEE in the germline V gene. This CDR3 contains 13 residues. CDR3 nucleotides: TGTGCCAGCAGCTTGGGAGCAGGGGGCGAAGCTTTCTTT. The encoded protein is CASSLGAGGEAFF.

This clonotype was counted at least ten times. The chain couples TRBV5-1 to TRBJ2-1, with 7 bases aligning to TRBD2. The trim removed 2 bases at V and 7 bases at J, leaving 9 bases unmatched. The germline CDR1 and CDR2 sequences are SGHRS and YFSETQ. CDR3 length equals 15 residues. Written as DNA, the CDR3 is TGCGCCAGCAGCTTCGGGACTATGGAAGGGAATGAGCAGTTCTTC. Protein: CASSFGTMEGNEQFF.

This clonotype was counted a few times. This chain connects TRBV7-9 to TRBJ1-1, with a tentative D call TRBD1 (5 bases). Germline loops: CDR1 SEHNR, CDR2 FQNEAQ (reference sequence). The CDR3 loop spans 16 amino acids. V was cut by 2 bases and J by 0 bases, with 13 bases left in between. CDR3 sequence (DNA): TGTGCCAGCAGCTTACCGTCGGGACGGCTGAACACTGAAGCTTTCTTT. It translates to CASSLPSGRLNTEAFF.

This clonotype appeared a few times. The V call is TRBV7-9, the J call TRBJ2-7; 7 nucleotides match TRBD1. The CDR3 contains 13 residues. V dropped 3 bases and J dropped 6; count of bases not matched to a gene: 5. Germline-derived CDR1 and CDR2 are SEHNR and FQNEAQ (reference sequence). CDR3 amino acids: CASSLTGLSEQYF. The CDR3 region has the DNA TGTGCCAGCAGCTTGACAGGGCTGAGCGAGCAGTACTTC.

This clonotype was recorded a few times. The chain carries TRBV4-2 and TRBJ2-5; D gene unclear. The germline V gene encodes CDR1 LGHNA and CDR2 YNFKEQ. The V end lost 0 bases, the J end lost 1 base, and 6 bases lay between the germline ends. CDR3 length: 14 residues. The CDR3 DNA follows: TGTGCCAGCAGCCAAGAAAGCATCCAAGAGACCCAGTACTTC. Protein: CASSQESIQETQYF.

This clonotype came up a few times. This sequence joins TRBV15 and TRBJ2-3; 13 bases are a match to TRBD2. CDR1 and CDR2 from the germline V gene are LNHNV and YYDKDF (reference sequence). Losses at the gene ends were 3 bases for V and 3 bases for J; bases not matched to a gene: 0. The length of the CDR3 is 15 residues. CDR3 sequence: CATSRTSGRTDTQYF. CDR3 nucleotide sequence: TGTGCCACCAGCAGGACTAGCGGGAGGACAGATACGCAGTATTTT.

This clonotype was recorded only once. This chain links TRBV7-9 with TRBJ1-3; unclear D gene. Germline CDR1 is SEHNR and CDR2 is FQNEAQ (reference sequence). The CDR3 loop spans 15 amino acids. V lost 2 bases and J 0 bases, leaving 8 bases between the germline ends. The CDR3 protein is CASSLPGSSGNTIYF. For the CDR3, the DNA is TGTGCCAGCAGCTTACCGGGAAGCTCTGGAAACACCATATATTTT.

This chain joins TRBV11-1 and TRBJ2-6; D is possibly TRBD1 or TRBD2 (5 bases each). CDR1 is SGHAT, CDR2 FQDESV, per germline (reference sequence). Trimming left V 0 bases short and J 0 bases short, with 12 bases between. This CDR3 is built from 18 residues. In nucleotides, the CDR3 is TGTGCCAGCAGCTTAGCCGGGGACGTCAACTCTGGGGCCAACGTCCTGACTTTC. Translating gives CASSLAGDVNSGANVLTF. Full variable domain (missing parts from reference TRBV11-1 and TRBJ2-6): EAEVAQSPRYKITEKSQAVAFWCDPISGHATLYWYRQILGQGPELLVQFQDESVVDDSQLPKDRFSAERLKGVDSTLKIQPAELGDSAMYLCASSLAGDVNSGANVLTFGAGSRLTVL.